Listed here are 15 T cell receptor beta chains from one sample, sequenced in a study of blood T cell repertoires in COVID-19. Assay used: immunoSEQ multiplex PCR; TCRdb lists only in-frame clones, some missing. Here the sample spans 100,000 to 120,000 clones, around 89% being singletons. Sequenced material: peripheral blood. Source of these receptors: a woman aged 45-65 years with acute or convalescent COVID-19.

A remark on this clone: The identical CDR3 is also encoded by other nucleotide sequences in the sample. V gene TRBV5-1 combines with J gene TRBJ1-1, with no clear D. This CDR3 has 14 amino acids. Germline V gene sequence: CDR1 SGHRS, CDR2 YFSETQ. Trimming took off 2 bases at V and 1 base at J, with 9 bases between the two ends. CDR3 in amino acids: CASSLGQANTEAFF. In nucleotides, the CDR3 is TGCGCCAGCAGCTTAGGTCAGGCGAACACTGAAGCTTTCTTT.

The chain has TRBV19 and TRBJ2-6, with D maybe TRBD2 (6 bases). Trimming cost V 8 bases and J 1 base, with 12 bases left between them. CDR1 and CDR2 (germline): LNHDA, SQIVND (reference sequence). This CDR3 is built from 15 residues. CDR3 loop: CASAPGVSGANVLTF. Here the CDR3 DNA reads TGTGCCAGTGCCCCGGGGGTGTCTGGGGCCAACGTCCTGACTTTC.

This clone turned up a few times. The V and J genes are TRBV5-1 and TRBJ2-2, with D possibly matching TRBD1 (6 bases). Trimming removed 0 bases at V and 4 bases at J, with 13 bases between. Germline CDR1 reads SGHRS; CDR2 reads YFSETQ. This CDR3 has 16 amino acids. The CDR3 DNA reads as TGCGCCAGCAGCTTGGGGTTGACAGGAACCACCGGGGAGCTGTTTTTT. Protein sequence: CASSLGLTGTTGELFF.

The genes are TRBV6-1 and TRBJ2-7; maybe TRBD2 (5 bases). Deletions cut 3 bases from V and 2 bases from J, with 14 bases between. The CDR3 sequence is 15 residues long. Looked up from germline, CDR1 is MNHNS and CDR2 is SASEGT. CDR3: CASSESPTTTYEQYF. The CDR3 nucleotides are TGTGCCAGCAGTGAGTCCCCGACTACCACCTACGAGCAGTACTTC.

The genes are TRBV6-1 and TRBJ2-3, with 7 bases aligning to TRBD1. This CDR3 region has 14 residues. Germline CDR1 reads MNHNS; CDR2 reads SASEGT. The junction had 7 bases not matched to a gene; V was cut back by 3 bases and J by 7 bases. The CDR3 nucleotides are TGTGCCAGCAGTGATTACAGGGGATTAAATACGCAGTATTTT. It codes for CASSDYRGLNTQYF.

J is TRBJ2-2 and V is TRBV2, with D perhaps TRBD1 (5 bases). There are 11 residues in the CDR3. Germline values: CDR1 SNHLY, CDR2 FYNNEI. The V gene lost 10 bases and the J gene lost 6 bases, with 9 bases spanning the gap. The CDR3 sequence: CATRQSGELFF. The CDR3 bases are TGTGCCACCAGACAGTCCGGGGAGCTGTTTTTT.

Only a few counts were recorded for this clone. The rearrangement joins TRBV19 to TRBJ1-2, with a possible D match to TRBD1 (6 bases). V gave up 3 bases and J gave up 6 bases, with 14 bases separating them. Germline V gene sequence: CDR1 LNHDA, CDR2 SQIVND (reference sequence). This CDR3 is 14 amino acids long. CDR3 DNA: TGTGCCAGTAGTATCAGACAGGCAGGACATGGCTACACCTTC. Its protein is CASSIRQAGHGYTF.

The rearrangement links TRBV13 to TRBJ2-5, with a tentative D call TRBD1 (6 bases). Germline assignment: CDR1 PRHDT and CDR2 FYEKMQ (reference sequence). The CDR3 is made up of 14 amino acids. V was shortened by 6 bases and J by 0 bases, with 11 bases between the two germline ends. The DNA for the CDR3 is TGTGCCAGCAGGTCCAGGGGTTACCAAGAGACCCAGTACTTC. Amino acid sequence: CASRSRGYQETQYF.

This clone was observed a handful of times. The chain employs TRBV5-1 and TRBJ2-3; TRBD2 matches 10 bases. Trimming at V came to 2 bases and at J to 5 bases, leaving 5 bases not matched to a gene. Germline V lookup: CDR1 SGHRS, CDR2 YFSETQ. CDR3 size: 15 residues. CDR3 in DNA: TGCGCCAGCAGCTTAGGGACTAGCGTGAAAGATACGCAGTATTTT. This gives the protein CASSLGTSVKDTQYF.

The chain couples TRBV18 to TRBJ1-1; maybe TRBD1 (5 bases). The V end lost 5 bases, the J end lost 3 bases, and 13 bases lay between the germline ends. The CDR3 covers 14 residues. Germline V gives CDR1 KGHSH, CDR2 LQKENI. In DNA form, the CDR3 reads TGTGCCAGCTCAACGTACCCGGGGGACACTGAAGCTTTCTTT. It specifies CASSTYPGDTEAFF.

This clone was seen only a few times. This chain joins TRBV3-1 (or the pseudogene TRBV3-2) and TRBJ1-5, with no clear D. The CDR3 is made up of 15 amino acids. CDR1 is LGHDT, CDR2 YNNKEL, per germline (reference sequence). The V end lost 0 bases, the J end lost 7 bases, and 13 bases lay between the germline ends. CDR3 region: CASSQDLGGEQPQHF. Here the CDR3 DNA reads TGTGCCAGCAGCCAAGATCTCGGAGGAGAACAGCCCCAGCATTTT.

The chain combines TRBV11-2 with TRBJ2-7; no clear D. Trimming stripped 4 bases from V and 3 bases from J, with 7 bases between. This CDR3 is built from 12 residues. CDR1 and CDR2 from the germline V gene are SGHAT and FQNNGV. For the CDR3, the DNA is TGTGCCAGCAGCTCCACACGCTACGAGCAGTACTTC. Its protein is CASSSTRYEQYF.

V and J are TRBV7-9 and TRBJ1-2; D is uncertain. From germline, CDR1 is SEHNR and CDR2 FQNEAQ (reference sequence). The CDR3 extends over 12 amino acids. Deletions cut 0 bases from V and 6 bases from J, with 5 bases between. CDR3 coding DNA: TGTGCCAGCAGCTTAGCGGCCGATGGCTACACCTTC. Translating gives CASSLAADGYTF. Complete variable domain (other parts from reference TRBV7-9 and TRBJ1-2): DTGVSQNPRHKITKRGQNVTFRCDPISEHNRLYWYRQTLGQGPEFLTYFQNEAQLEKSRLLSDRFSAERPKGSFSTLEIQRTEQGDSAMYLCASSLAADGYTFGSGTRLTVV.

This chain links TRBV19 with TRBJ1-2, with D tentatively TRBD1 (6 bases). The CDR3 consists of 13 residues. The V and J ends lost 2 bases and 8 bases respectively, with 12 bases between them. Germline V CDR1 and CDR2: LNHDA, SQIVND (reference sequence). The CDR3 is CASSILGGRGYTF. In DNA form, the CDR3 reads TGTGCCAGTAGTATACTTGGGGGCCGAGGCTACACCTTC.

The rearrangement links TRBV6-4 to TRBJ2-3; 12 nucleotides line up with TRBD2. The CDR3 totals 15 residues. V dropped 6 bases and J dropped 1; count of bases not matched to a gene: 2. The germline V gene has CDR1 MRHNA and CDR2 SNTAGT. CDR3 loop: CASSRLAGGTDTQYF. For the CDR3, the DNA is TGTGCCAGCAGCCGACTAGCGGGGGGCACAGATACGCAGTATTTT.